What follows are 13 T cell receptor beta chains derived from one specimen sequenced in a study of blood T cell repertoires in COVID-19. The protocol was immunoSEQ multiplex PCR, while the TCRdb copy is restricted to in-frame clones and leaves out a portion. The data contain 150,000 to 200,000 clones, approximately 83% of them singletons. Sequences were obtained from PBMCs or T cells enriched from blood (not recorded which). The source of these receptors is a woman aged 60-75 years who had recovered from COVID-19.

CDR3 nucleotide sequence: TGTGCCAGCAGCTTCGGACAGAACTACGAGCAGTACTTC. Its translation is CASSFGQNYEQYF. The chain combines TRBV11-1 with TRBJ2-7, with D possibly matching TRBD1 (6 bases). CDR3 size: 13 residues. V shed 3 bases and J shed 3 bases, with 9 bases lying between them. From germline, CDR1 is SGHAT and CDR2 FQDESV (reference sequence).

The chain couples TRBV4-1 to TRBJ2-1; 13 bases line up with TRBD2. Trimming took 2 bases from V and 7 from J; bases not matched to a gene: 8. This CDR3 is built from 17 residues. Germline-derived CDR1 and CDR2 are MGHRA and YSYEKL. CDR3 coding DNA: TGCGCCAGCAGCCAAAGCATACTAGCGGGAGGGCTAAATGAGCAGTTCTTC. Its translation is CASSQSILAGGLNEQFF.

J is TRBJ1-6 and V is TRBV6-5; TRBD1 is a possible D gene (5 bases). CDR1 and CDR2 (germline): MNHEY, SVGAGI. Trimming removed 5 bases from V and 13 bases from J, with 12 bases in between. The CDR3 covers 12 residues. The CDR3 DNA is TGTGCCAGCAGTACGCCCCGGGGGCCCCTCCACTTT. Translated: CASSTPRGPLHF.

The chain carries TRBV29-1 and TRBJ2-6, with a weak D call TRBD1 (5 bases). Looked up from germline, CDR1 is SQVTM and CDR2 is ANQGSEA. Deletions cut 7 bases from V and 3 bases from J, with 10 bases between. The CDR3 consists of 13 residues. The CDR3 sequence is CSARVFGANVLTF. As DNA, the CDR3 is TGCAGCGCCAGGGTTTTTGGGGCCAACGTCCTGACTTTC.

This chain uses TRBV18 with TRBJ1-1, with 7 bases identical to TRBD1. CDR1 is KGHSH and CDR2 is LQKENI in the germline V gene. The V and J ends lost 1 base and 1 base, in that order; junction bases with no gene match: 3. The CDR3 is 15 residues long. Written as DNA, the CDR3 is TGTGCCAGCTCACCACAAGGGACAGCGAACACTGAAGCTTTCTTT. Encoded protein: CASSPQGTANTEAFF.

V and J are TRBV13 and TRBJ2-2; the D gene is possibly TRBD2 (6 bases). The CDR3 extends over 15 amino acids. CDR1 PRHDT and CDR2 FYEKMQ come from the germline V gene (reference sequence). V was clipped by 0 bases and J by 4 bases, with 9 bases between them. CDR3 coding DNA: TGTGCCAGCAGCTTAGGCGGGAGTCGCACCGGGGAGCTGTTTTTT. This translates into CASSLGGSRTGELFF.

The chain combines TRBV5-8 with TRBJ1-2, with TRBD1 matching 8 bases. The CDR3 extends over 14 amino acids. The ends lost 4 bases at V and 2 bases at J; junction bases unmatched: 4. Germline V gene sequence: CDR1 SGHTS, CDR2 YDEGEE. The CDR3 loop is CASSMTGANYGYTF. The CDR3 DNA reads as TGTGCCAGCAGCATGACAGGGGCGAACTATGGCTACACCTTC.

V gene TRBV30 combines with J gene TRBJ2-4; TRBD1 matches at 10 bases. The CDR3 consists of 17 residues. V lost 4 bases and J lost 0; bases outside the gene matches: 9. Germline V gene lookup returns CDR1 GTSNPN and CDR2 SVGIG (reference sequence). CDR3 DNA sequence: TGTGCCTGGAATGCCGGGACAGGGGCCCTAGCCAAAAACATTCAGTACTTC. This codes for CAWNAGTGALAKNIQYF. Combining the CDR3 with reference TRBV30 and TRBJ2-4 gives the whole variable domain SQTIHQWPATLVQPVGSPLSLECTVEGTSNPNLYWYRQAAGRGLQLLFYSVGIGQISSEVPQNLSASRPQDRQFILSSKKLLLSDSGFYLCAWNAGTGALAKNIQYFGAGTRLSVL.

The genes are TRBV27 and TRBJ1-1; TRBD1 agrees at 8 bases. V shed 8 bases, J shed 1 base, and the junction held 3 bases outside the gene matches. The CDR3 length is 13 residues. In germline, CDR1 is MNHEY, CDR2 SMNVEV (reference sequence). CDR3: CASSDRANTEAFF. CDR3 bases: TGTGCCAGCTCGGACAGGGCGAACACTGAAGCTTTCTTT.

The J gene is TRBJ1-2, the V gene TRBV30; no reliable D call. The V and J ends lost 5 bases and 4 bases respectively, with 14 bases between them. The CDR3 has 13 amino acids. Germline CDR1 is GTSNPN and CDR2 is SVGIG (reference sequence). For the CDR3, the DNA is TGTGCCTGGTTTTCCAGGCTGAGCTATGGCTACACCTTC. Amino acid sequence: CAWFSRLSYGYTF.

With respect to this clone: Within the sample, other DNA sequences also encode this same CDR3. This sequence joins TRBV12-3 or TRBV12-4 and TRBJ1-5; D not resolved. The CDR3 totals 13 residues. The ends were cut back, 0 bases at V and 6 bases at J, with 6 bases in the middle. CDR3 in amino acids: CASSLAGGQPQHF. The CDR3 nucleotides read TGTGCCAGCAGTTTAGCCGGAGGTCAGCCCCAGCATTTT.

The rearrangement links TRBV3-1 (or the pseudogene TRBV3-2) to TRBJ2-1, with 8 positions matching TRBD1. Trimming cost V 2 bases and J 13 bases; bases outside gene matches: 4. The CDR3 loop spans 12 amino acids. Germline V gives CDR1 LGHDT, CDR2 YNNKEL (reference sequence). In nucleotides, the CDR3 is TGTGCCAGCAGCCAACCCAGGGGGCTTCAGTTCTTC. Encoded protein: CASSQPRGLQFF.

V usage is TRBV7-2 and J usage is TRBJ1-2; TRBD1 might be the D (5 bases). Germline V CDR1 and CDR2: SGHTA, FQGNSA. The CDR3 loop spans 16 amino acids. Trimming left V 0 bases short and J 0 bases short, with 11 bases between. CDR3 sequence reads: CASSLAGGRANYGYTF. CDR3 DNA: TGTGCCAGCAGCTTAGCGGGGGGACGAGCTAACTATGGCTACACCTTC.